This passage covers 21 T cell receptor beta chains from one sample sequenced in a study of shared clonotypes between healthy human individuals. The repertoire was sequenced with immunoSEQ multiplex PCR; TCRdb's copy has only in-frame clones and lacks some. Of about 2 million clones listed, about 95% are singletons. Sequencing was performed on naive CD4+ T cells sorted from blood. This sample's subset: CD45RA+ positively selected. All receptors derive from a man aged 18-30 years in good health.

This chain joins TRBV28 and TRBJ2-7, with a tentative D call TRBD2 (7 bases). Germline CDR1 and CDR2: MDHEN and SYDVKM. The CDR3 consists of 16 residues. V was cut by 7 bases and J by 3 bases, with 22 bases left in between. The CDR3 DNA reads TGTGCCAGCACCCGGGGGGCATTAGGGGTTAGCTACGAGCAGTACTTC. Amino acids: CASTRGALGVSYEQYF.

The V and J genes are TRBV28 and TRBJ1-2; weak D call: TRBD1 (5 bases). The V gene's germline CDR1 is MDHEN and CDR2 SYDVKM. V dropped 6 bases and J dropped 7 bases, with 9 bases sitting between them. CDR3 size: 11 residues. The CDR3 DNA sequence: TGTGCCAGCAGGAGGGACCTTGGCTACACCTTC. This gives the protein CASRRDLGYTF.

The CDR3: CASTHALGKNYEQYF. CDR3 nucleotides: TGTGCCAGCACTCACGCACTAGGGAAGAACTACGAGCAGTACTTC. The V call is TRBV7-6, the J call TRBJ2-7; a weak D match, TRBD2 (5 bases). The CDR3 extends over 15 amino acids. V gave up 7 bases and J gave up 3 bases, with 19 bases separating them. From germline, CDR1 is SGHVS and CDR2 FNYEAQ. The full variable domain, rest sourced from reference TRBV7-6 and TRBJ2-7, is GAGVSQSPRYKVTKRGQDVALRCDPISGHVSLYWYRQALGQGPEFLTYFNYEAQQDKSGLPNDRFSAERPEGSISTLTIQRTEQRDSAMYRCASTHALGKNYEQYFGPGTRLTVT.

As for this clone: Different DNA sequences within this sample yield the same CDR3. This chain joins TRBV2 and TRBJ2-3; no clear D. Germline V gene lookup returns CDR1 SNHLY and CDR2 FYNNEI. The CDR3 has 13 amino acids. V was shortened by 4 bases and J by 5 bases, with 10 bases between the two germline ends. CDR3 amino acids: CASSGLAGDTQYF. CDR3 nucleotide sequence: TGTGCCAGCAGTGGTTTAGCCGGAGATACGCAGTATTTT.

On this clone: Other DNA variants within this sample encode the same CDR3. The chain uses TRBV6-5 and TRBJ1-1; 10 bases match TRBD1. J was trimmed by 5 bases and V by 0 bases; bases with no gene match: 3. CDR1 and CDR2 from the germline V gene are MNHEY and SVGAGI. The CDR3 is 15 residues long. CDR3 residues: CASSYSRGQGTEAFF. The CDR3, as DNA: TGTGCCAGCAGTTACTCGCGGGGACAGGGGACTGAAGCTTTCTTT.

The chain joins TRBV14 to TRBJ2-1; TRBD2 matches at 9 bases. The trim removed 1 base at V and 8 bases at J, leaving 9 bases unmatched. Looked up from germline, CDR1 is SGHDN and CDR2 is FVKESK. This CDR3 spans 16 amino acids. CDR3 coding DNA: TGTGCCAGCAGCCAAGGTAGCGGGAGCCGGGTAGATGAGCAGTTCTTC. It specifies CASSQGSGSRVDEQFF. Using reference TRBV14 and TRBJ2-1 for the parts outside the CDR3, the full variable domain is EAGVTQFPSHSVIEKGQTVTLRCDPISGHDNLYWYRRVMGKEIKFLLHFVKESKQDESGMPNNRFLAERTGGTYSTLKVQPAELEDSGVYFCASSQGSGSRVDEQFFGPGTRLTVL.

This clone was detected once. The chain carries TRBV10-3 and TRBJ2-7; 13 positions agree with TRBD2. The CDR3 covers 16 residues. After removal of 0 bases from V and 7 bases from J, the junction contained 6 bases not matched to a gene. CDR1 and CDR2 from the germline V gene are ENHRY and SYGVKD. The CDR3 nucleotides read TGTGCCATCAGTGAGTCGGGGACTAGCGGGACCTTGGAGCAGTACTTC. Protein product: CAISESGTSGTLEQYF.

For this clone: Within the sample, other DNA sequences also encode this same CDR3. This chain connects TRBV6-5 to TRBJ1-5; no reliable D call. The CDR3 has 13 amino acids. The V gene's germline CDR1 is MNHEY and CDR2 SVGAGI. V was clipped by 0 bases and J by 7 bases, with 7 bases between them. CDR3 protein: CASSYSSGQPQHF. The DNA for the CDR3 is TGTGCCAGCAGTTACTCGTCCGGACAGCCCCAGCATTTT.

The J gene is TRBJ2-5, the V gene TRBV18; D not certain. The germline V gene encodes CDR1 KGHSH and CDR2 LQKENI. The V and J ends lost 4 bases and 5 bases respectively, with 11 bases between them. The length of the CDR3 is 13 residues. CDR3 region: CASSQGALETQYF. The CDR3 DNA follows: TGTGCCAGCTCACAGGGTGCTTTGGAGACCCAGTACTTC.

This CDR3 is CASTNPGANVLTF. CDR3 bases: TGTGCCAGCACCAACCCTGGGGCCAACGTCCTGACTTTC. J is TRBJ2-6 and V is TRBV28; D is unclear. The V gene lost 7 bases and the J gene lost 2 bases, with 6 bases spanning the gap. The V gene's germline CDR1 is MDHEN and CDR2 SYDVKM. The CDR3 contains 13 residues.

This clone came up once. J is TRBJ1-2 and V is TRBV6-5; TRBD1 matches at 7 bases. CDR3 size: 13 residues. Trimming removed 5 bases from V and 4 bases from J; junction bases left unmatched: 4. In germline, CDR1 is MNHEY, CDR2 SVGAGI. CDR3 sequence reads: CASSPTGIYGYTF. The CDR3 bases are TGTGCCAGCAGTCCGACAGGGATCTATGGCTACACCTTC.

V and J are TRBV25-1 and TRBJ2-4; tentatively, D is TRBD1 (5 bases). From germline, CDR1 is MGHDK and CDR2 SYGVNS. The CDR3 is made up of 17 amino acids. Trimming shortened V by 6 bases and J by 0 bases, and 18 bases separated the two germline ends. CDR3 loop: CASSSNGAEIAKNIQYF. Written as DNA, the CDR3 is TGTGCCAGCAGCTCCAATGGGGCCGAGATAGCCAAAAACATTCAGTACTTC.

The V gene is TRBV6-1, the J gene TRBJ1-1, with 7 nucleotides matching TRBD1. The CDR3 is 14 amino acids. Germline V gene sequence: CDR1 MNHNS, CDR2 SASEGT. CDR3 amino acids: CAGTAPGMNTEAFF. The CDR3 DNA follows: TGTGCGGGGACAGCCCCGGGGATGAACACTGAAGCTTTCTTT.

The chain employs TRBV7-9 and TRBJ2-5, with 9 bases identical to TRBD1. There are 18 residues in the CDR3. V shed 4 bases and J 5 bases; nucleotides not matched to a gene: 17. Germline CDR1 and CDR2: SEHNR and FQNEAQ (reference sequence). CDR3 region: CASSSIINLGTGLETQYF. Written as DNA, the CDR3 is TGTGCCAGCAGCTCAATAATTAACCTCGGGACAGGGTTGGAGACCCAGTACTTC.

The chain joins TRBV7-6 to TRBJ2-1, with 8 bases aligning to TRBD1. This CDR3 is 15 amino acids long. J gave up 0 bases and V 5 bases, and 3 bases lay outside the gene matches. The germline V gene encodes CDR1 SGHVS and CDR2 FNYEAQ. Here the CDR3 DNA reads TGTGCCAGCAGCCAGGGACAGGTCTCCTACAATGAGCAGTTCTTC. This translates into CASSQGQVSYNEQFF.

This clone was found once. This chain connects TRBV29-1 to TRBJ1-1; D remains unclear. There are 14 residues in the CDR3. Trimming removed 6 bases at V and 4 bases at J, with 18 bases between. The germline V gene encodes CDR1 SQVTM and CDR2 ANQGSEA. The CDR3 DNA reads TGCAGCGTGGCGCCCGGCTTGGTGGGCACTGAAGCTTTCTTT. Translated, it gives CSVAPGLVGTEAFF.

The rearrangement uses TRBV18 and TRBJ2-1, with TRBD2 matching 11 bases. Germline-derived CDR1 and CDR2 are KGHSH and LQKENI. This CDR3 region has 15 residues. Trimming cost V 2 bases and J 9 bases; bases outside gene matches: 6. The CDR3 sequence: CASSPVLAGAGEQFF. In nucleotides, the CDR3 is TGTGCCAGCTCACCAGTACTAGCGGGAGCTGGTGAGCAGTTCTTC.

This clone appeared once. The CDR3 DNA follows: TGTGCCAGCCAGACAGGAGACAATCAGCCCCAGCATTTT. Amino acids: CASQTGDNQPQHF. The chain employs TRBV6-1 and TRBJ1-5, with D maybe TRBD1 (6 bases). V lost 8 bases to trimming and J lost 3 bases, with 11 bases between them. There are 13 residues in the CDR3. Germline CDR1 reads MNHNS; CDR2 reads SASEGT.

The rearrangement links TRBV7-2 to TRBJ2-2, with D tentatively TRBD1 or TRBD2 (6 bases each). The V end was cut by 10 bases, the J end by 6 bases, with 12 bases between. The CDR3 runs to 12 residues. Germline CDR1 and CDR2: SGHTA and FQGNSA. This CDR3 is CATQGGSGELFF. DNA of the CDR3: TGTGCCACCCAAGGGGGGTCCGGGGAGCTGTTTTTT.

V and J are TRBV10-3 and TRBJ2-3, with 10 nucleotides matching TRBD2. The CDR3 has 13 amino acids. Germline V gene sequence: CDR1 ENHRY, CDR2 SYGVKD. Trimming at V came to 7 bases and at J to 4 bases, leaving 2 bases not matched to a gene. In DNA form, the CDR3 reads TGTGCCATCAAGCTAGCGGGGGCAGATACGCAGTATTTT. Encoded protein: CAIKLAGADTQYF.

The table lists this clone with a few counts. V and J are TRBV10-2 and TRBJ1-6, with D tentatively TRBD1 (6 bases). Trimming cost V 1 base and J 10 bases, with 14 bases left between them. This CDR3 has 15 amino acids. The germline V gene encodes CDR1 WSHSY and CDR2 SAAADI. The CDR3 reads CASSEFRGGGSPLHF. The CDR3 coding sequence is TGCGCCAGCAGTGAGTTCAGGGGAGGAGGATCACCCCTCCACTTT.